This T cell receptor (beta chain) was found in a study of PD-1 blockade in mismatch repair-deficient tumors. The wider study: Patients had 12 mismatch repair-deficient cancer types, all previously treated and progressing.

In germline, CDR1 is MNHEY, CDR2 SVGAGI. The CDR3 spans 15 residues. The ends lost 6 bases at V and 3 bases at J; junction bases unmatched: 7. Clones were sequenced by immunoSEQ multiplex PCR, and TCRdb holds only the in-frame ones, with some missing. The table has roughly 53,000 clones, over 65% seen once; the top ten hold about 3%. TCR sequencing covered a few patients who responded to pembrolizumab. J is TRBJ2-3 and V is TRBV6-5; 9 bases agree with TRBD1. The TCR was taken from an adult with mismatch repair-deficient cancer. The starting material was peripheral blood, obtained 4 weeks after starting pembrolizumab. Here the CDR3 DNA reads TGTGCCAGCAGCCAGGACAGGGGAAGGACAGATACGCAGTATTTT. It translates to CASSQDRGRTDTQYF.